This T cell receptor (beta chain) emerged from a study of shared clonotypes between healthy human individuals. Study-wide background: CD4 naive and memory got three plates each, CD8 naive two, CD8 memory one.

After removal of 5 bases from V and 8 bases from J, the junction contained 12 bases not matched to a gene. The germline gives CDR1 MDHEN, CDR2 SYDVKM. This CDR3 region has 15 residues. Replicate sorted-subset PCRs were loaded with roughly 190 ng DNA, roughly 33,000 T cell genomes. Repertoires were generated with immunoSEQ multiplex PCR, while TCRdb's copy carries only in-frame clones and drops some. The top ten clones hold roughly 1.5% of a sample with about 980,000 clones, approximately 80% of them seen once. Study results and caveats: Non-shared clonotypes had lower generation probabilities than those shared by all four donors.

A few counts support this clone. Its antigen is as yet unknown. The J gene is TRBJ1-2, the V gene TRBV28, with 9 bases that match TRBD1. Sequenced material: memory CD4+ T cells sorted from blood. Described subset: CD45RA-negative fraction. This sequence originates from a young man in good health. The CDR3 nucleotides read TGTGCCAGCAGTCCGTGGCACAGGGGGCAAGAAGGCTACACCTTC. It translates to CASSPWHRGQEGYTF.